What follows describes a single TCR beta chain. The CDR3 extends over 15 amino acids. V shed 5 bases, J shed 4 bases, and the junction held 10 bases outside the gene matches. Germline V gene sequence: CDR1 SGDLS, CDR2 YYNGEE. This sample stems from a study of shared clonotypes between healthy human individuals. TCRdb's table, derived via immunoSEQ multiplex PCR, lists solely in-frame clones and lacks some. In the table there are 1.6 million or so clones, over 95% of which are singletons. The J gene is TRBJ2-3, the V gene TRBV9; 7 bases match TRBD2. The sequence came from a man aged 25 to 45 in good health. The sequenced sample was naive CD4+ T cells sorted from blood. Documented subset: CD45RA+ positively selected. CDR3 DNA: TGTGCCAGCAGTGTCAGCGGGATGGTCTCAGATACGCAGTATTTT. Its translation is CASSVSGMVSDTQYF.